This T cell receptor beta chain was documented in a study of blood T cells in healthy people across ages. Findings of the study overall: Long-lived donors had more naive CD4+ cells and higher diversity than aged donors.

Through a sample-barcoded 5' primer and a J-beta primer mix, a second PCR was run for 7 to 11 cycles. TCRdb re-called the 5' RACE reads through MiXCR, storing one row per CDR3 protein. The table lists about 760,000 distinct CDR3 sequences, about 61% of them singletons. CDR3 length equals 13 residues. V lost 7 bases, J lost 8 bases, and 18 bases lay in between. Germline CDR1 is SGDLS and CDR2 is YYNGEE. For this clonotype: Its antigen is currently unknown.

The sequenced sample consisted of blood. This rearrangement joins TRBV9 to TRBJ1-2; D possibly corresponds to TRBD1 (6 bases). The source is a man in his forties or fifties in good health. CDR3 amino acids: CASSPGQMYGYTF. CDR3 bases: TGTGCCAGCTCTCCGGGACAAATGTACGGCTACACCTTC. The full variable domain, completed using reference TRBV9 and TRBJ1-2, is DSGVTQTPKHLITATGQRVTLRCSPRSGDLSVYWYQQSLDQGLQFLIQYYNGEERAKGNILERFSAQQFPDLHSELNLSSLELGDSALYFCASSPGQMYGYTFGSGTRLTVV.